These 16 T cell receptor beta chains share one sample of origin, sequenced in a study of T cells in Graves' hyperthyroidism and ophthalmopathy. Amplified regions were TCR beta CDR3 sequences from RNA transcripts. Researchers ran a first-round RT-PCR on the TCR CDR3 using the HTBI primer set. A single record per CDR3 protein comes from TCRdb applying MiXCR to the multiplex PCR reads. The sample yields 500,000 to 800,000 distinct CDR3 sequences, more than 14% seen once. Sequenced: blood. The receptors were gathered from a woman between 45 and 65 years old with Graves' ophthalmopathy.

This clonotype was found many times. The V call is TRBV28, the J call TRBJ2-5; 8 positions match TRBD1. Losses at the gene ends were 5 bases for V and 11 bases for J; bases not matched to a gene: 16. From germline, CDR1 is MDHEN and CDR2 SYDVKM. This CDR3 is 15 amino acids long. The CDR3 DNA reads TGTGCCAGCAGTGTGCAGGGGGCGGAACGGGAGTTTCAGTACTTC. As protein: CASSVQGAEREFQYF.

In this sample, this clonotype turned up a few times. The J gene is TRBJ2-3, the V gene TRBV7-9, with D unresolved. Germline-derived CDR1 and CDR2 are SEHNR and FQNEAQ (reference sequence). The CDR3 covers 13 residues. Between the trimmed V and J ends, which lost 2 bases and 5 bases, there was a span of 8 bases. This CDR3 is CASSLRWKDTQYF. The CDR3, as DNA: TGTGCCAGCAGCTTAAGGTGGAAAGATACGCAGTATTTT.

A word on this clonotype: A read error is possible here, since a much larger clone lies one base away. The chain employs TRBV7-9 and TRBJ2-3; D call uncertain. This CDR3 is built from 12 residues. Germline CDR1 SEHNR, CDR2 FQNEAQ (reference sequence). V lost 7 bases and J lost 5, with 10 bases in between. The CDR3: CASNESRDTQYF. CDR3 nucleotide sequence: TGTGCCAGCAACGAATCAAGAGATACGCAGTATTTT.

This clonotype was picked up many times. V gene TRBV9 combines with J gene TRBJ2-3, with D unclear. The V end lost 2 bases, the J end lost 0 bases, and 7 bases lay between the germline ends. Germline V gene sequence: CDR1 SGDLS, CDR2 YYNGEE. The CDR3 has 14 amino acids. This chain's CDR3 is CASSVTLSTDTQYF. CDR3 in DNA: TGTGCCAGCAGCGTCACCCTGAGCACAGATACGCAGTATTTT.

This clonotype was picked up many times. In DNA, the CDR3 is TGTGCCAGCAGCAAAGGACTGCTGAATTCTCGGCAGTTCTTC. Translating gives CASSKGLLNSRQFF. The V gene is TRBV7-9, the J gene TRBJ2-1; TRBD2 is a possible D gene (5 bases). With 5 bases removed from V and 12 bases from J, the gap between germline ends came to 20 bases. The CDR3 is made up of 14 amino acids. The germline gives CDR1 SEHNR, CDR2 FQNEAQ (reference sequence).

The table lists this clonotype with many counts. The V gene is TRBV7-8, the J gene TRBJ1-1; the D gene is possibly TRBD1 (5 bases). Germline CDR1 is SGHVS and CDR2 is FQNEAQ. The CDR3 loop spans 14 amino acids. The V end was cut by 2 bases, the J end by 2 bases, with 9 bases between. The CDR3 DNA reads TGTGCCAGCAGCTTAAAGGGGTCCAACACTGAAGCTTTCTTT. It specifies CASSLKGSNTEAFF.

Many counts were recorded for this clonotype. V gene TRBV20-1 combines with J gene TRBJ2-3; D uncertain. There are 13 residues in the CDR3. Germline values: CDR1 DFQATT, CDR2 SNEGSKA (reference sequence). Trimming removed 4 bases from V and 0 bases from J, with 8 bases in between. The CDR3, as DNA: TGCAGTGCTAAAACGCCTAGCACAGATACGCAGTATTTT. It codes for CSAKTPSTDTQYF.

This chain connects TRBV19 to TRBJ2-3, with D perhaps TRBD1 (6 bases). The CDR3 covers 15 residues. CDR1 and CDR2 from the germline V gene are LNHDA and SQIVND (reference sequence). V was clipped by 3 bases and J by 4 bases, with 14 bases between them. The CDR3 is CASSIGRGGSDTQYF. The CDR3 DNA reads as TGTGCCAGTAGTATTGGCAGGGGCGGCTCAGATACGCAGTATTTT.

V usage is TRBV7-2 and J usage is TRBJ1-1, with D possibly TRBD1 on 5 matching bases. CDR1 and CDR2 (germline): SGHTA, FQGNSA. Trimming left V 3 bases short and J 1 base short, with 12 bases between. This CDR3 region has 15 residues. This chain's CDR3 is CASSFAGVANTEAFF. As DNA, the CDR3 is TGTGCCAGCAGCTTTGCGGGGGTTGCGAACACTGAAGCTTTCTTT.

This chain uses TRBV10-3 with TRBJ1-1; D ambiguous. The germline V gene encodes CDR1 ENHRY and CDR2 SYGVKD. Trimming stripped 8 bases from V and 0 bases from J, with 7 bases between. The CDR3 extends over 12 amino acids. The chain's CDR3 is CAIGYLNTEAFF. The CDR3 DNA is TGTGCCATCGGGTACCTGAACACTGAAGCTTTCTTT.

The rearrangement joins TRBV11-1 to TRBJ1-1; no clear D gene. The CDR3 has 11 residues. CDR1 SGHAT and CDR2 FQDESV come from the germline V gene (reference sequence). Trimming took 6 bases from V and 11 from J, leaving 13 bases between them. The CDR3 bases are TGTGCCAGCAGGGGAAGAAGTGGGGCTTTCTTT. Protein: CASRGRSGAFF.

This sequence joins TRBV19 and TRBJ1-1; TRBD1 agrees at 7 bases. Trimming cost V 6 bases and J 4 bases; bases outside gene matches: 11. The CDR3 length is 15 residues. Germline lookup yields CDR1 LNHDA and CDR2 SQIVND (reference sequence). In DNA, the CDR3 is TGTGCCAGTAGGAGAGAACCCGGGACAGCCACTGAAGCTTTCTTT. Translating it yields CASRREPGTATEAFF. The whole variable domain, filled in from reference TRBV19 and TRBJ1-1, reads DGGITQSPKYLFRKEGQNVTLSCEQNLNHDAMYWYRQDPGQGLRLIYYSQIVNDFQKGDIAEGYSVSREKKESFPLTVTSAQKNPTAFYLCASRREPGTATEAFFGQGTRLTVV.

There are many counts of this clonotype. V usage is TRBV28 and J usage is TRBJ2-1; the D is unclear. The CDR3 totals 14 residues. Germline values: CDR1 MDHEN, CDR2 SYDVKM. Deletions cut 4 bases from V and 5 bases from J, with 12 bases between. This chain's CDR3 is CASSSGALHNEQFF. The CDR3 bases are TGTGCCAGCAGTTCAGGTGCACTTCACAATGAGCAGTTCTTC.

Many counts were recorded for this clonotype. V and J are TRBV18 and TRBJ2-1; D unclear. Germline V gives CDR1 KGHSH, CDR2 LQKENI. The CDR3 has 15 amino acids. V was pared by 2 bases and J by 4 bases, with 12 bases between. CDR3 protein: CASSPLDSGYNEQFF. The CDR3 nucleotides read TGTGCCAGCTCACCATTAGACTCAGGATACAATGAGCAGTTCTTC.

This clonotype was seen ten or more times. The gene calls are TRBV28 and TRBJ2-3, with D possibly being TRBD1 or TRBD2 (6 bases each). V lost 6 bases, J lost 4 bases, and 20 bases lay in between. Germline lookup yields CDR1 MDHEN and CDR2 SYDVKM. The CDR3 is made up of 16 amino acids. The CDR3 spells CASRSIRGPLPDTQYF. The CDR3 DNA sequence: TGTGCCAGCAGATCGATTCGGGGGCCCCTACCAGATACGCAGTATTTT.

A few counts support this clonotype. The chain links TRBV7-9 to TRBJ1-2; 9 bases are a match to TRBD1. From germline, CDR1 is SEHNR and CDR2 FQNEAQ (reference sequence). V gave up 5 bases and J gave up 2 bases; unmatched junction bases: 9. The CDR3 loop spans 16 amino acids. The CDR3, as DNA: TGTGCCAGCAGCGTACGGGGACAGGGCCTAAACTATGGCTACACCTTC. This translates into CASSVRGQGLNYGYTF.